This entry is about one T cell receptor (beta chain). The data were taken from a study of blood T cell repertoires in COVID-19. At the level of the study: COVID-19 samples collected from the United States, Italy and Spain covered acute and convalescent phases.

The protocol was immunoSEQ multiplex PCR, while the TCRdb copy is restricted to in-frame clones and leaves out a portion. In the table there are under 300,000 clones, roughly 85% of which are singletons. Assignment of participants to cohorts was predicated upon participant-reported clinical history. CDR1 SGHDT and CDR2 YYEEEE come from the germline V gene. The germline V and J ends were trimmed by 4 bases and 2 bases, with 10 bases remaining between them. The CDR3 is 14 residues long. The origin of this receptor is a woman between 50 and 59 years old who had recovered from COVID-19. The sample consisted of PBMCs or T cells enriched from blood (not recorded which). The J gene is TRBJ1-5, the V gene TRBV5-6, with a weak D call TRBD1 (6 bases). CDR3 DNA sequence: TGTGCCAGCAGCCACGGACAGCGCAATCAGCCCCAGCATTTT. Amino acids: CASSHGQRNQPQHF. Full variable domain (missing parts from reference TRBV5-6 and TRBJ1-5): DAGVTQSPTHLIKTRGQQVTLRCSPKSGHDTVSWYQQALGQGPQFIFQYYEEEERQRGNFPDRFSGHQFPNYSSELNVNALLLGDSALYLCASSHGQRNQPQHFGDGTRLSIL.